The 13 T cell receptor beta chains below all came from one sample that was sequenced in a study of identical twins. TCRdb passed the 5' RACE reads through MiXCR, listing each CDR3 protein once. Here the sample spans 450,000 to 500,000 distinct CDR3 sequences, more than 13% being singletons. These data are also associated with another study on yellow fever vaccine responses in identical twins.

The sequenced sample consisted of CD4+ T cells sorted from blood. Receptor source: a woman aged 18-35 years in good health.

The chain has TRBV6-2 or TRBV6-3 and TRBJ2-3, with a possible D match to TRBD2 (5 bases). V dropped 5 bases and J dropped 3 bases, with 18 bases sitting between them. The CDR3 is 16 amino acids. Germline-derived CDR1 and CDR2 are MNHEY and SVGEGT. The CDR3 DNA is TGTGCCAGCAGTCGGGCCCAGCGGTCAGCGACAGATACGCAGTATTTT. Translated: CASSRAQRSATDTQYF.

The chain has TRBV5-4 and TRBJ1-6; unclear D gene. Germline assignment: CDR1 SGHNT and CDR2 YYREEE (reference sequence). Deletions cut 4 bases from V and 10 bases from J, with 15 bases between. This CDR3 spans 14 amino acids. The CDR3 DNA reads as TGTGCCAGCAGCATTTCGGGGAAGGGCTCACCCCTCCACTTT. This codes for CASSISGKGSPLHF.

The sample holds many counts of this clonotype. The V call is TRBV2, the J call TRBJ2-1; TRBD1 or TRBD2 may be the D gene (5 bases each). Per the germline V gene, CDR1 is SNHLY and CDR2 is FYNNEI. V lost 6 bases, J lost 4 bases, and 13 bases lay in between. The CDR3 sequence is 14 residues long. As DNA, the CDR3 is TGTGCCAGCAGGCTTACTTGGGGGTACAATGAGCAGTTCTTC. Protein product: CASRLTWGYNEQFF. The complete variable domain, with remaining parts taken from reference TRBV2 and TRBJ2-1, reads EPEVTQTPSHQVTQMGQEVILRCVPISNHLYFYWYRQILGQKVEFLVSFYNNEISEKSEIFDDQFSVERPDGSNFTLKIRSTKLEDSAMYFCASRLTWGYNEQFFGPGTRLTVL.

In its sample, this clonotype was seen a few times. V usage is TRBV5-1 and J usage is TRBJ2-7, with D perhaps TRBD2 (6 bases). There are 14 residues in the CDR3. V lost 2 bases and J 6 bases, leaving 15 bases between the germline ends. Germline CDR1 and CDR2: SGHRS and YFSETQ. The CDR3 bases are TGCGCCAGCAGCTTTATAAGAGGAGGGTCCGAGCAGTACTTC. This sequence encodes CASSFIRGGSEQYF.

Only a few counts were recorded for this clonotype. The rearrangement uses TRBV20-1 and TRBJ2-3; D not resolved. Trimming pared 0 bases from V and 6 bases from J, leaving 10 bases between. The CDR3 consists of 13 residues. Germline loops: CDR1 DFQATT, CDR2 SNEGSKA (reference sequence). The CDR3 DNA reads TGCAGTGCTAGAGATAGTCACCGGGATACGCAGTATTTT. Its protein product is CSARDSHRDTQYF.

This clonotype was seen a few times. The chain joins TRBV29-1 to TRBJ1-1; a weak D match, TRBD1 (6 bases). V was trimmed by 0 bases and J by 4 bases, leaving 12 bases between them. CDR3 size: 14 residues. Germline CDR1 reads SQVTM; CDR2 reads ANQGSEA. CDR3: CSVEEGGLSTEAFF. DNA for the CDR3: TGCAGCGTTGAAGAGGGGGGCTTGAGCACTGAAGCTTTCTTT. The whole variable domain, filled in from reference TRBV29-1 and TRBJ1-1, reads SAVISQKPSRDICQRGTSLTIQCQVDSQVTMMFWYRQQPGQSLTLIATANQGSEATYESGFVIDKFPISRPNLTFSTLTVSNMSPEDSSIYLCSVEEGGLSTEAFFGQGTRLTVV.

This clonotype was detected only a few times. The V and J genes are TRBV6-2 or TRBV6-3 and TRBJ2-7, with D possibly TRBD1 on 5 matching bases. Trimming stripped 6 bases from V and 0 bases from J, with 12 bases between. This CDR3 comprises 14 residues. The germline CDR1 and CDR2 sequences are MNHEY and SVGEGT. In nucleotides, the CDR3 is TGTGCCAGCAGAAACAGGTTACTCTCCTACGAGCAGTACTTC. Its translation is CASRNRLLSYEQYF.

The chain combines TRBV24-1 with TRBJ2-7, with D tentatively TRBD2 (6 bases). The CDR3 sequence is 15 residues long. Germline CDR1 is KGHDR and CDR2 is SFDVKD. V was shortened by 4 bases and J by 6 bases, with 18 bases between the two germline ends. CDR3: CATSDPRDWGIEQYF. The CDR3 nucleotides read TGTGCCACCAGTGACCCGCGGGACTGGGGGATCGAGCAGTACTTC.

Only a few counts were recorded for this clonotype. CDR3 nucleotide sequence: TGTGCCAGCAGTCCAGTGACGGGGTTTCGTGCTTTCTTT. The encoded protein is CASSPVTGFRAFF. The genes are TRBV7-8 and TRBJ1-1, with D unresolved. Germline values: CDR1 SGHVS, CDR2 FQNEAQ. The CDR3 is 13 residues long. V was cut by 6 bases and J by 11 bases, with 19 bases left in between.

The chain uses TRBV5-1 and TRBJ2-4; TRBD2 agrees at 8 bases. J lost 3 bases, V lost 1 base, and 3 bases had no gene match. The CDR3 is made up of 15 amino acids. Germline values: CDR1 SGHRS, CDR2 YFSETQ. CDR3 protein: CASSLSAGGKNIQYF. As DNA, the CDR3 is TGCGCCAGCAGCTTGTCGGCGGGGGGCAAAAACATTCAGTACTTC.

The CDR3 sequence: CASSYRGRANTEAFF. The CDR3 DNA follows: TGTGCCAGCAGTTACAGGGGGCGCGCGAACACTGAAGCTTTCTTT. The gene calls are TRBV6-5 and TRBJ1-1; the match to TRBD1 covers 7 bases. The CDR3 is 15 residues long. Germline assignment: CDR1 MNHEY and CDR2 SVGAGI. V lost 2 bases, J lost 1 base, and 4 bases stayed unmatched.

This clonotype was recorded a few times. J is TRBJ1-6 and V is TRBV20-1; tentative D call: TRBD1 (5 bases). The germline CDR1 and CDR2 sequences are DFQATT and SNEGSKA (reference sequence). This CDR3 comprises 13 residues. The V end lost 7 bases, the J end lost 11 bases, and 18 bases lay between the germline ends. DNA for the CDR3: TGCAGTGTCATACAGAGGGGCAGGCCACCCCTCCACTTT. As protein: CSVIQRGRPPLHF.

CDR3 coding DNA: TGTGCCACCAAAACCGGGTTCCATACCTACGAGCAGTACTTC. Its protein is CATKTGFHTYEQYF. The chain is built from TRBV24-1 and TRBJ2-7; no definite D call. V was cut by 8 bases and J by 2 bases, with 15 bases left in between. This CDR3 spans 14 amino acids. The germline gives CDR1 KGHDR, CDR2 SFDVKD.